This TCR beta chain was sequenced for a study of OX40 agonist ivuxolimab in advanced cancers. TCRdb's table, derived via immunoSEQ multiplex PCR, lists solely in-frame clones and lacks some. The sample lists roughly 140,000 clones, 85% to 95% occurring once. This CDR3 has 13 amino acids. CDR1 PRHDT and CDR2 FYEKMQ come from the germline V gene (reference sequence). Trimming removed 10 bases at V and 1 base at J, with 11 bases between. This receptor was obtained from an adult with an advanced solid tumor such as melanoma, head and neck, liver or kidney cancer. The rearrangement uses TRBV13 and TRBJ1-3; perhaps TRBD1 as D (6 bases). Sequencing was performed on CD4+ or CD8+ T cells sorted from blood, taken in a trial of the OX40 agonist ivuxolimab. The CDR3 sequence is CATRGISGNTIYF. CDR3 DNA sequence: TGTGCCACAAGGGGGATATCTGGAAACACCATATATTTT.